Following are 20 T cell receptor beta chains from one sample sequenced in a study of blood T cell repertoires in COVID-19. Sequencing used immunoSEQ multiplex PCR; TCRdb keeps in-frame clones, though not all of them. The table records some 180,000 clones, around 90% of them present only once. Sequenced material: peripheral blood. The receptors come from a man aged 45-60 years with acute or convalescent COVID-19.

This clone came up a few times. J is TRBJ1-4 and V is TRBV5-1; TRBD1 aligns across 7 bases. After removal of 4 bases from V and 2 bases from J, the junction contained 8 bases not matched to a gene. The CDR3 covers 16 residues. The V gene's germline CDR1 is SGHRS and CDR2 YFSETQ. The CDR3 nucleotides read TGCGCCAGCAGCACGGGACAGAGGTCTACTAATGAAAAACTGTTTTTT. It specifies CASSTGQRSTNEKLFF.

The V call is TRBV19, the J call TRBJ2-7, with 9 nucleotides matching TRBD1. Germline values: CDR1 LNHDA, CDR2 SQIVND (reference sequence). The V gene end was trimmed by 10 bases and the J gene end by 7 bases; junction bases not matched to a gene: 11. The CDR3 is 13 amino acids. The CDR3 nucleotides read TGTGCCACTCGCCGGGACAGGGATGGTGAGCAGTACTTC. It encodes CATRRDRDGEQYF.

The genes are TRBV7-5 and TRBJ1-5. TRBV7-5 constitutes a pseudogene. The CDR3 has 15 amino acids. The CDR3 DNA reads TGTGCCAGAAGCTTAGCTAAAGGCGGAAATCAGCCCCAGCATTTT. Translating gives CARSLAKGGNQPQHF.

This chain links TRBV27 with TRBJ2-1, with 7 bases lining up with TRBD1. Unmatched junction bases numbered 6, after V lost 6 bases and J lost 4 bases. This CDR3 is 14 amino acids long. From germline, CDR1 is MNHEY and CDR2 SMNVEV (reference sequence). CDR3 sequence: CASSPGQRYNEQFF. The CDR3 coding sequence is TGTGCCAGCAGCCCGGGACAGAGATACAATGAGCAGTTCTTC.

The V call is TRBV4-1, the J call TRBJ1-1, with TRBD1 matching 11 bases. Trimming at V came to 8 bases and at J to 2 bases, leaving 7 bases not matched to a gene. Germline values: CDR1 MGHRA, CDR2 YSYEKL. CDR3 size: 15 residues. CDR3 sequence: CASRRDRGFNTEAFF. The CDR3 region has the DNA TGCGCCAGCCGGAGGGACAGGGGGTTCAACACTGAAGCTTTCTTT.

This clone showed up just a few times. V is TRBV7-3 and J is TRBJ2-1, with D perhaps matching TRBD1 (6 bases). CDR1 and CDR2 (germline): SGHTA, FQGTGA. The V and J ends lost 4 bases and 8 bases respectively, with 18 bases between them. The CDR3 spans 15 residues. CDR3 sequence (DNA): TGTGCCAGCAGCTCCAGTGCAGGGGAATACGATGAGCAGTTCTTC. It is translated as CASSSSAGEYDEQFF.

The chain combines TRBV10-3 with TRBJ2-5; 7 bases are shared with TRBD2. The V gene's germline CDR1 is ENHRY and CDR2 SYGVKD. The CDR3 contains 14 residues. The junction had 5 bases not matched to a gene; V was cut back by 6 bases and J by 1 base. The CDR3, as DNA: TGTGCCATCAGCGGGGGAGGGGCCCAAGAGACCCAGTACTTC. It encodes CAISGGGAQETQYF.

The gene calls are TRBV7-2 and TRBJ2-5, with D possibly being TRBD2 (5 bases). The CDR3 consists of 14 residues. Germline lookup yields CDR1 SGHTA and CDR2 FQGNSA. Trimming shortened V by 4 bases and J by 5 bases, and 14 bases separated the two germline ends. Written as DNA, the CDR3 is TGTGCCAGCAGCTCGCCCATAGCGCGGGAGACCCAGTACTTC. It translates to CASSSPIARETQYF.

The gene calls are TRBV5-1 and TRBJ1-1; 7 nucleotides match TRBD1. The length of the CDR3 is 14 residues. V lost 0 bases to trimming and J lost 6 bases; unmatched junction nucleotides: 5. Germline loops: CDR1 SGHRS, CDR2 YFSETQ. The CDR3 spells CASSLDDRVAEAFF. CDR3 DNA: TGCGCCAGCAGCTTGGACGACAGGGTTGCTGAAGCTTTCTTT.

V is TRBV2 and J is TRBJ2-5, with D tentatively TRBD2 (6 bases). This CDR3 is 12 amino acids long. Germline lookup yields CDR1 SNHLY and CDR2 FYNNEI. With 6 bases removed from V and 5 bases from J, the gap between germline ends came to 10 bases. The CDR3 nucleotides read TGTGCCAGCAGAGTCGCGGGGGAGACCCAGTACTTC. Amino acid sequence: CASRVAGETQYF.

J is TRBJ2-2 and V is TRBV11-2; D may be TRBD1 (6 bases). Per germline, CDR1 SGHAT and CDR2 FQNNGV. CDR3 length: 16 residues. Trimming stripped 1 base from V and 3 bases from J, with 12 bases between. The CDR3 DNA is TGTGCCAGCAGCTTAGGACAGGCCACTTACACCGGGGAGCTGTTTTTT. Translation: CASSLGQATYTGELFF.

This sequence joins TRBV5-1 and TRBJ2-5, with 10 nucleotides matching TRBD1. The germline V gene encodes CDR1 SGHRS and CDR2 YFSETQ. V trimming: 0 bases; J trimming: 5 bases; junction bases outside the gene matches: 7. The CDR3 is 16 amino acids. The CDR3 nucleotides are TGCGCCAGCAGCTTGGGAGGGACAGGGGTTGCGGAGACCCAGTACTTC. Its translation is CASSLGGTGVAETQYF.

Turning to this clone: This same CDR3 is encoded by further DNA sequences in the sample. The rearrangement joins TRBV12-3 or TRBV12-4 to TRBJ2-1, with D uncertain. Between the trimmed V and J ends, which lost 2 bases and 6 bases, there was a span of 2 bases. The CDR3 runs 11 residues. In DNA, the CDR3 is TGTGCCAGCAGTTTACGCAATGAGCAGTTCTTC. Translating gives CASSLRNEQFF.

The rearrangement uses TRBV6-6 and TRBJ2-3, with 13 bases identical to TRBD2. The CDR3 is made up of 17 amino acids. The germline V gene encodes CDR1 MNHNY and CDR2 SVGAGI (reference sequence). The V and J ends lost 5 bases and 1 base, in that order; junction bases with no gene match: 6. CDR3 DNA: TGTGCCAGCAGTCCCGGGACTAGCGGGACCCGCACAGATACGCAGTATTTT. It encodes CASSPGTSGTRTDTQYF.

The CDR3 nucleotides read TGCGCCACCGGAGTCGGGTTTGAGGATACGCAGTATTTT. Its protein is CATGVGFEDTQYF. The chain couples TRBV5-1 to TRBJ2-3, with D hard to call. CDR3 length: 13 amino acids. Germline V gene sequence: CDR1 SGHRS, CDR2 YFSETQ. V dropped 9 bases and J dropped 6 bases, with 17 bases sitting between them.

V gene TRBV29-1 combines with J gene TRBJ2-5; D unresolved. This CDR3 comprises 13 residues. Germline V gene sequence: CDR1 SQVTM, CDR2 ANQGSEA. V lost 7 bases and J lost 1, with 13 bases in between. The CDR3: CSARTAFQETQYF. In DNA, the CDR3 is TGCAGCGCCCGAACAGCTTTCCAAGAGACCCAGTACTTC.

The J gene is TRBJ2-7, the V gene TRBV20-1; 11 bases are shared with TRBD2. This CDR3 region has 14 residues. The junction had 5 bases not matched to a gene; V was cut back by 3 bases and J by 4 bases. Germline V gene lookup returns CDR1 DFQATT and CDR2 SNEGSKA (reference sequence). CDR3 sequence reads: CSASAGTSGYEQYF. The CDR3 DNA is TGCAGTGCTAGTGCAGGGACTAGCGGATACGAGCAGTACTTC.

On this clone itself: The DNA is omitted, as the CDR3 cannot be located on it reliably, and the CDR3 follows TCRdb's listing. This CDR3 reads CASSFLAGWTGELFF. The chain is built from TRBV28 and TRBJ2-2; the tabulated D call, TRBD1, remains unverified against the DNA. The CDR3 has 15 residues if both end residues are counted. Germline values: CDR1 MDHEN, CDR2 SYDVKM.

The V gene is TRBV28, the J gene TRBJ2-7, with 9 bases matching TRBD1. There are 15 residues in the CDR3. V lost 6 bases to trimming and J lost 7 bases; unmatched junction nucleotides: 13. CDR1 and CDR2 from the germline V gene are MDHEN and SYDVKM. CDR3 coding DNA: TGTGCCAGCAGGCCGGGACAGGGCCTGTTATTAGAGCAGTACTTC. It yields the protein CASRPGQGLLLEQYF. Full variable domain (remainder filled in from reference TRBV28 and TRBJ2-7): DVKVTQSSRYLVKRTGEKVFLECVQDMDHENMFWYRQDPGLGLRLIYFSYDVKMKEKGDIPEGYSVSREKKERFSLILESASTNQTSMYLCASRPGQGLLLEQYFGPGTRLTVT.

J is TRBJ2-7 and V is TRBV6-2 or TRBV6-3; TRBD2 aligns across 7 bases. The germline V gene has CDR1 MNHEY and CDR2 SVGEGT. The CDR3 consists of 13 residues. After removal of 4 bases from V and 6 bases from J, the junction contained 6 bases not matched to a gene. In nucleotides, the CDR3 is TGTGCCAGCAGTTTACGGGGGAGGGTCGAGCAGTACGTC. It yields the protein CASSLRGRVEQYV.